This T cell receptor (beta chain) was recovered during a study of shared clonotypes between healthy human individuals. General study points: What naive subsets generally showed was a larger estimated richness than memory subsets showed.

Assay: immunoSEQ multiplex PCR; the TCRdb copy retains only in-frame clones and omits some. The table lists approximately 1.5 million clones, about 98.5% of them singletons. The CDR3 runs to 15 residues. Trimming shortened V by 1 base and J by 10 bases, and 17 bases separated the two germline ends. The germline CDR1 and CDR2 sequences are MDHEN and SYDVKM. As for this clone: Antigen: not known.

The genes are TRBV28 and TRBJ2-1; no clear D gene. Input material: naive CD4+ T cells sorted from blood. Sample subset: CD45RA+ positively selected. The TCR originated in a man aged 25 to 40 in good health. The CDR3 spells CASSLSAPKGGEQFF. CDR3 nucleotide sequence: TGTGCCAGCAGTTTATCCGCCCCGAAGGGCGGAGAGCAGTTCTTC.